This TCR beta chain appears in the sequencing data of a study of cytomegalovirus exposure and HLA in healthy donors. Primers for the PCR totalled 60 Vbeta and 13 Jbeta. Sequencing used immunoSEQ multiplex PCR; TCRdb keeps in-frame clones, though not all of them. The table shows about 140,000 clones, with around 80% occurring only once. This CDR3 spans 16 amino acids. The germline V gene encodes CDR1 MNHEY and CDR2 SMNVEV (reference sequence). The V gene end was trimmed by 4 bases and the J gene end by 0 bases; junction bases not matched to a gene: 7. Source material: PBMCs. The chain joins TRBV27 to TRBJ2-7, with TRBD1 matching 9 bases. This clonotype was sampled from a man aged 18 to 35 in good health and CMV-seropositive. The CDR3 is CASSYGTGISSYEQYF. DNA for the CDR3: TGTGCCAGCAGTTATGGGACAGGGATAAGCTCCTACGAGCAGTACTTC.